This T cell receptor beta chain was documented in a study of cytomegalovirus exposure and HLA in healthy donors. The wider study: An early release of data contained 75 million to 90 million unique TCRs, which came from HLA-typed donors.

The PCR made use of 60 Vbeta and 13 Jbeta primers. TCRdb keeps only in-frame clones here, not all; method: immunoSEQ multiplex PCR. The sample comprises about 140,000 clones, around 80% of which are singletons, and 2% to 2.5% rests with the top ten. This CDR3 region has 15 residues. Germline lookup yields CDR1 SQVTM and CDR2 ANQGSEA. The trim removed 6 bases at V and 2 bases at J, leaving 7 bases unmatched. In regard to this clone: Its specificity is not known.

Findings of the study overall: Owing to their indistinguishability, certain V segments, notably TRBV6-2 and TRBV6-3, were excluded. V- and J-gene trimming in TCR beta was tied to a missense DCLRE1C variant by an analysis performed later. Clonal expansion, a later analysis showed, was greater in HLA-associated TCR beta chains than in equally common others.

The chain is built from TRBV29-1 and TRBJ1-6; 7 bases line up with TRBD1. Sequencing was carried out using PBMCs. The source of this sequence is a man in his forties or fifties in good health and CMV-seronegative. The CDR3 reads CSVVTGRTYNSPLHF. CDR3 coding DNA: TGCAGCGTAGTGACAGGGCGCACCTATAATTCACCCCTCCACTTT.